This entry features one TCR beta chain sequence. The data were taken from a study of blood T cell repertoires in COVID-19. The overall study: Donors in the United States, Italy and Spain gave samples during acute or convalescent COVID-19. The cDNA or gDNA used as material had been derived from T cells, B-cell-depleted T cells, or PBMCs.

The authors' processing: Amplified reference gene primers provided the basis for estimating nucleated cell counts. TCRdb keeps only in-frame clones here, not all; method: immunoSEQ multiplex PCR. V and J calls and clone size are those listed in that table; D and trimming were worked out from the DNA. Of some 250,000 clones in the sample, about 80% were seen once. The clonotype was recovered from a man aged 45-60 years with active or convalescent COVID-19. Sequencing was carried out using peripheral blood.

The CDR3 DNA sequence: TGTGCCACCAGCAGAGACAGGTTCTCTGGAAACACCATATATTTT. It translates to CATSRDRFSGNTIYF. This sequence joins TRBV15 and TRBJ1-3; no clear D gene. The CDR3 length is 15 residues. Germline V gene sequence: CDR1 LNHNV, CDR2 YYDKDF (reference sequence). Trimming shortened V by 0 bases and J by 0 bases, and 6 bases separated the two germline ends.